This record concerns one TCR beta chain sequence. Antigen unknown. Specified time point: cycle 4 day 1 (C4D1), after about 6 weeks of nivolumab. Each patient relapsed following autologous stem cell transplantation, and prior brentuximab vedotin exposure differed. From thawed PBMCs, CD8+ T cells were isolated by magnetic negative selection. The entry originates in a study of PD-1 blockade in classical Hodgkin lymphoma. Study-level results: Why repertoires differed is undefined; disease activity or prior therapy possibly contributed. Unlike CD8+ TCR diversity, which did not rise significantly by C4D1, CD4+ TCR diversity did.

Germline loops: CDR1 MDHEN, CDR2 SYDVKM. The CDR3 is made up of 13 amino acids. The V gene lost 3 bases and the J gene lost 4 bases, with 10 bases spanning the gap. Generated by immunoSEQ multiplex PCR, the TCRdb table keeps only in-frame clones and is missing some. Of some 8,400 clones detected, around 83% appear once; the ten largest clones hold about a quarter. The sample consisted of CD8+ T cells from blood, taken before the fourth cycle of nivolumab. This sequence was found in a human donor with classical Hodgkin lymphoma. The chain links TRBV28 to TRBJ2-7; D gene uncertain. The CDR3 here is CASSFPPIYEQYF. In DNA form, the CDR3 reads TGTGCCAGCAGTTTCCCCCCCATATACGAGCAGTACTTC.